Below are 2 T cell receptor beta chains sequenced from a single sample in a study of cytomegalovirus exposure and HLA in healthy donors. In the PCR, 60 Vbeta and 13 Jbeta primers were used. Method: immunoSEQ multiplex PCR; TCRdb's copy keeps in-frame clones and lacks some. Of fewer than 150,000 clones in the sample, roughly 79% were seen once. Sequencing input: PBMCs. The receptors originated from a male donor in good health and CMV-seronegative.

The chain employs TRBV11-1 and TRBJ2-7; 10 bases agree with TRBD2. The ends lost 6 bases at V and 0 bases at J; junction bases unmatched: 5. The CDR3 length is 15 residues. Germline loops: CDR1 SGHAT, CDR2 FQDESV (reference sequence). CDR3 DNA: TGTGCCAGCAGTTTGACTAGCGGGTACTCCTACGAGCAGTACTTC. Translation gives CASSLTSGYSYEQYF.

The CDR3 loop reads CASSLQVTGELFF. CDR3 DNA sequence: TGTGCCAGCAGTTTACAGGTTACCGGGGAGCTGTTTTTT. This chain uses TRBV6-6 with TRBJ2-2, with D possibly matching TRBD1 (5 bases). The CDR3 loop spans 13 amino acids. CDR1 MNHNY and CDR2 SVGAGI come from the germline V gene (reference sequence). The V gene lost 4 bases and the J gene lost 5 bases, with 8 bases spanning the gap.